This TCR beta chain was found in a study of shared clonotypes between healthy human individuals. Study results and limitations: Estimated richness values were generally larger in naive subsets than in memory subsets.

V was cut by 4 bases and J by 4 bases, with 8 bases left in between. In germline, CDR1 is MDHEN, CDR2 SYDVKM. CDR3 length: 12 amino acids. Data came from immunoSEQ multiplex PCR; TCRdb stores just in-frame clones and leaves some out. The table shows roughly 2.2 million clones, with 92% occurring only once. About this clone itself: The antigen is unknown.

Specimen: naive CD4+ T cells from PBMCs. Regarding subset: CD45RA+ positively selected. The sequence came from a man in his late teens or twenties in good health. Some clones in this sample may be carry-over from other donors' samples. J is TRBJ2-7 and V is TRBV28, with unresolved D. The DNA of the CDR3 is TGTGCCAGCAGTTCGCGTCAATACGAGCAGTACTTC. Protein sequence: CASSSRQYEQYF.